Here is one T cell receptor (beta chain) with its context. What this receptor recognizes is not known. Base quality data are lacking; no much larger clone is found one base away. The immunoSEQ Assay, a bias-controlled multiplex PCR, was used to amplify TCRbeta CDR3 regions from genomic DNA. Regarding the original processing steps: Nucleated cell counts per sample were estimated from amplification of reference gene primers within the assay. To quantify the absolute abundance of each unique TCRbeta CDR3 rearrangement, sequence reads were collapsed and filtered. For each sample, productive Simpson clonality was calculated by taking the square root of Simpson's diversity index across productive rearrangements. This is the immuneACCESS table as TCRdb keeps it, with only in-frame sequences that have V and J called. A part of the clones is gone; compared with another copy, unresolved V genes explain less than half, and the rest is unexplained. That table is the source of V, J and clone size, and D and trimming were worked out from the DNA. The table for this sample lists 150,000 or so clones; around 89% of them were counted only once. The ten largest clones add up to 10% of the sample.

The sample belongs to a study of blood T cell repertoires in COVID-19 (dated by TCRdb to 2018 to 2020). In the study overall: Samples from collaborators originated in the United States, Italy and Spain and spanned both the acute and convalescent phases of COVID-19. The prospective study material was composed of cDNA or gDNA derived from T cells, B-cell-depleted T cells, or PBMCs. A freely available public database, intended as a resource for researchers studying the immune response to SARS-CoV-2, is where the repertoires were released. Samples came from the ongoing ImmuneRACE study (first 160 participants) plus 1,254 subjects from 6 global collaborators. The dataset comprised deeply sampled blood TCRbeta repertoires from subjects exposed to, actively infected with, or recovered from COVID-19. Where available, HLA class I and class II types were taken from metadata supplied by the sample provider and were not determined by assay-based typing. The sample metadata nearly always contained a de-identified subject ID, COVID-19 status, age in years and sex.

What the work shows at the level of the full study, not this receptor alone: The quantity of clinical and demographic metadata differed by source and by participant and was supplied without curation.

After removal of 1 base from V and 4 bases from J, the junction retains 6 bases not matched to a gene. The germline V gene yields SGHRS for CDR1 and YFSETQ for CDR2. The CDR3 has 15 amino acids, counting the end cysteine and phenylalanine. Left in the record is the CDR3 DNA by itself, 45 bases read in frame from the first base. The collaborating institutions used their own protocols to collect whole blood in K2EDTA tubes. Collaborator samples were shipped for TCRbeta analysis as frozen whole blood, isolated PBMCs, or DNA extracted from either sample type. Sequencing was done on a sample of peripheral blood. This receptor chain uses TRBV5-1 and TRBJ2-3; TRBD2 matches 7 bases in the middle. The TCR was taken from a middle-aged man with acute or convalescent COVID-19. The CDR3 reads CASSLTSGNPDTQYF. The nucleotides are TGCGCCAGCAGCTTGACCAGCGGGAACCCAGATACGCAGTATTTT.